Included here is one T cell receptor beta chain sequence, with context. Antigen specificity is unknown. This sample is part of a study of T cells expressing NK-cell markers. Study context: Sequencing of TCR beta repertoires drew on sorted CD3+CD56+NKG2C+, CD3+CD56+NKG2C- and CD3+CD56-NKG2C+ T cells. General study findings and limits: The CD3+CD56-NKG2C+ fraction was also led by these clonotypes in several donors. About 1.0-7.0% of CD8+ T cells in roughly six donors belonged to dominant NKG2C+ clonotypes.

Template switching by 5'RACE with UMIs generated the TCR beta cDNA. Reprocessing the 5' RACE reads, TCRdb reports a single entry for every CDR3 protein and omits DNA. The repertoire table contains 450,000 to 600,000 distinct CDR3 sequences. CDR1 is LNHDA, CDR2 SQIVND, per germline (reference sequence). The CDR3 runs 15 residues. The sequence came from a man aged 18 to 29 in good health. Sequencing was carried out using blood T cells: a sorted CD56 or NKG2C T cell subset, CD4+ or CD8+ T cells, or bulk PBMC T cells (not recorded which). The rearrangement joins TRBV19 to TRBJ2-5; as DNA is missing, the TRBD1 call by TCRdb cannot be tested. CDR3 region: CATTYGGTSAETQYF.